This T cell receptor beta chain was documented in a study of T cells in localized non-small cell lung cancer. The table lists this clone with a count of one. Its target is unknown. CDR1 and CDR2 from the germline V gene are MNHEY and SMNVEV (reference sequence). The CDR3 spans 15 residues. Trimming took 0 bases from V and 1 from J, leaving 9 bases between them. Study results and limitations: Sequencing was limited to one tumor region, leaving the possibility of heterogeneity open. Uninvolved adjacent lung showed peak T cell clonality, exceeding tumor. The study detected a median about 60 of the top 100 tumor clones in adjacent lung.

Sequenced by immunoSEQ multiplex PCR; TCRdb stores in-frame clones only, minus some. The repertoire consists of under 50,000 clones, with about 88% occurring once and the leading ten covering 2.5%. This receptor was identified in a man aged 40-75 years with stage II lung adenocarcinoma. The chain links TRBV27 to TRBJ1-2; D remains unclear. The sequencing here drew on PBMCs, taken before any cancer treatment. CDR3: CASSLSVQLNYGYTF. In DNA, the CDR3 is TGTGCCAGCAGTTTATCGGTACAGCTTAACTATGGCTACACCTTC.